This T cell receptor (beta chain) was retrieved from a study of OX40 agonist ivuxolimab in advanced cancers. This CDR3 has 12 residues. The germline gives CDR1 SNHLY, CDR2 FYNNEI. V was trimmed by 3 bases and J by 9 bases, leaving 9 bases between them. Clones were read by immunoSEQ multiplex PCR, and TCRdb kept only the in-frame ones, dropping some. The data show 50,000 to 75,000 clones, 75% to 90% seen once. This sequence was found in an adult with an advanced solid tumor such as melanoma, head and neck, liver or kidney cancer. The sample in question was CD4+ or CD8+ T cells sorted from blood, obtained in a trial of the OX40 agonist ivuxolimab. The chain has TRBV2 and TRBJ2-1; no clear D gene. For the CDR3, the DNA is TGTGCCAGCAGTGATTTAGTAGGTGAGCAGTTCTTC. Its translation is CASSDLVGEQFF.